This T cell receptor (beta chain) was retrieved from a study of CD8 T cells in ankylosing spondylitis. Study-level findings and limits: Earlier studies detected some motif variants in reactive arthritis synovial fluid and blood. Ankylosing spondylitis blood seemed to carry a telltale TCR beta motif made of several highly homologous variants. Clones linked to disease, bearing a CD8+ phenotype, were relatively rare in peripheral blood. From matched ankylosing spondylitis synovial fluid, disease-linked clones were reportedly recovered at significantly enriched levels.

Germline V gene sequence: CDR1 SNHLY, CDR2 FYNNEI. Trimming stripped 3 bases from V and 3 bases from J, with 12 bases between. The CDR3 runs to 14 residues. Library preparation for TCR beta used quantitative 5'-RACE with molecular barcodes. TCRdb processed the 5' RACE reads anew with MiXCR; each CDR3 protein has one entry. The sample carries 670,000 or so distinct CDR3 sequences, around 19% recorded once. Concerning this clonotype itself: What it binds is unknown.

This chain joins TRBV2 and TRBJ2-7, with D hard to call. What was sequenced was blood, either unsorted or a sorted T cell fraction (not recorded which). The receptor comes from a male donor with ankylosing spondylitis. The CDR3 region has the DNA TGTGCCAGCAGTGATAGTTGGGTGGACTACGAGCAGTACTTC. Protein: CASSDSWVDYEQYF. Drawing the rest from reference TRBV2 and TRBJ2-7, the complete variable domain is EPEVTQTPSHQVTQMGQEVILRCVPISNHLYFYWYRQILGQKVEFLVSFYNNEISEKSEIFDDQFSVERPDGSNFTLKIRSTKLEDSAMYFCASSDSWVDYEQYFGPGTRLTVT.